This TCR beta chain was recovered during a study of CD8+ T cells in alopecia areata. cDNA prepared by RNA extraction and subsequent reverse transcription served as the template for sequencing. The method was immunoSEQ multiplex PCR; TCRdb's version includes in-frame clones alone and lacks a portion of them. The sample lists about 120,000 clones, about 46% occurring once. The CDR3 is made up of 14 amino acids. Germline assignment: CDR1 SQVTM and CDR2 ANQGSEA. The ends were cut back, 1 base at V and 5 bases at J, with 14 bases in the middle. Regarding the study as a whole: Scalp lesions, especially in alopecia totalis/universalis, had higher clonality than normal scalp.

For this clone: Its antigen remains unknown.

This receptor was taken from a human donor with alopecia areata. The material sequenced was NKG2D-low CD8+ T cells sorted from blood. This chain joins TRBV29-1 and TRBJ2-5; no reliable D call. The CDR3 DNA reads TGCAGCGTTGAAGTAGACCCGGAAGGGGAGACCCAGTACTTC. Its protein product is CSVEVDPEGETQYF.